This is a list of T cell receptor beta chains from one sample in a study of blood T cell repertoires in COVID-19. Sequencing used immunoSEQ multiplex PCR; TCRdb keeps in-frame clones, though not all of them. The profile shows about 140,000 clones, roughly 85% of them singletons. The sequencing sample was made of PBMCs or T cells enriched from blood (not recorded which). The receptors derive from a woman aged 50 to 65 who had recovered from COVID-19. Each CDR3 is given with its conserved first and last residue. Each record gives: J gene, V gene, clone size, D gene, CDR3 DNA, CDR3 protein. D genes are given only for firm matches. The size entry is marked missing in some rows and otherwise reads once, few, many or a size class.

TRBJ1-2 TRBV15 few TRBD1 TGTGCCACCAGCAGTCCCGGCAGGGGGGATGGCTACACCTTC CATSSPGRGDGYTF
TRBJ2-1 TRBV12-3/TRBV12-4 NA NA TGTGCCAGCAGCCTAAGACTAGTCAATGAGCAGTTCTTC CASSLRLVNEQFF
TRBJ2-3 TRBV7-6 NA NA TGTGCCAGCAGCTTAGCGGGGTGGGAATTCGAGGGAGCTAGCACAGATACGCAGTATTTT CASSLAGWEFEGASTDTQYF
TRBJ2-2 TRBV6-5 NA TRBD1 TGTGCCAGCAGCCAATCACAGGGGACCGGGGAGCTGTTTTTT CASSQSQGTGELFF
TRBJ1-6 TRBV9 NA NA TGTGCCAGCAGCGTAGAATCGAGGAGGGCTGATTCACCCCTCCACTTT CASSVESRRADSPLHF
TRBJ2-2 TRBV11-1 NA TRBD1 TGTGCCAGCAGCCGTGGACAGGGGAGGGGGGAGCTGTTTTTT CASSRGQGRGELFF
TRBJ1-1 TRBV2 NA NA TGTGCCAGCAGGTTAAAGAGGACTGAAGCTTTCTTT CASRLKRTEAFF
TRBJ1-5 TRBV3-1/TRBV3-2 NA TRBD1 TGTGCCAGCAGCCCGACAGGGAGCAATCAGCCCCAGCATTTT CASSPTGSNQPQHF
TRBJ2-1 TRBV7-3 NA TRBD2 TGTGCCAGCAGCTCAATAGCGGGAGAGGGCGAGCAGTTCTTC CASSSIAGEGEQFF
TRBJ1-5 TRBV7-2 NA NA TGTGCCAGCAGCTTAGCGCGAGATCAGCCCCAGCATTTT CASSLARDQPQHF
TRBJ2-7 TRBV4-2 few TRBD2 TGTGCCAGCAGCCAAGATTTTAGCGGGAGAGAGCAGTACTTC CASSQDFSGREQYF
TRBJ1-6 TRBV2 NA TRBD1 TGTGCCAGGGGACAGGGAGTTTCACCCCTCCACTTT CARGQGVSPLHF
TRBJ1-1 TRBV6-5 NA NA TGTGCCAGCAGTTTTGCAAACAGGGTTAACACTGAAGCTTTCTTT CASSFANRVNTEAFF
TRBJ1-2 TRBV12-3/TRBV12-4 NA NA TGTGCCAGCAGTTTCTCTAACTATGGCTACACCTTC CASSFSNYGYTF
TRBJ1-3 TRBV19 NA NA TGTGCCAGTAGTATCGCGGTGACTGGAAACACCATATATTTT CASSIAVTGNTIYF
TRBJ2-7 TRBV25-1 NA NA TGTGCCAGCAGTGAGAGGCGGATGGGGCCCTCCACCTACGAGCAGTACTTC CASSERRMGPSTYEQYF
TRBJ1-1 TRBV7-9 NA NA TGTGCCAGCAGCTTAGAAGGGACGGGGGCTGAAGCTTTCTTT CASSLEGTGAEAFF
TRBJ2-1 TRBV6-1 NA TRBD2 TGTGCCAGCAGTGATACCGCGGGAGGTGCATACAATGAGCAGTTCTTC CASSDTAGGAYNEQFF
TRBJ2-7 TRBV11-3 NA TRBD1 TGTGCCAGCAGCTTGGGGGACAGGCCCTACGAGCAGTACTTC CASSLGDRPYEQYF
TRBJ2-4 TRBV19 NA TRBD2 TGTGCCAGTAGCCGCAGCGGGATGAGAGGAAACATTCAGTACTTC CASSRSGMRGNIQYF
TRBJ1-1 TRBV10-3 once NA TGTGCCATCACCCACCTGAGTGACACTGAAGCTTTCTTT CAITHLSDTEAFF
TRBJ2-5 TRBV28 once NA TGTGCCAGCAGTTTGGCAGGAGGGACCCAGTACTTC CASSLAGGTQYF
TRBJ1-5 TRBV6-5 NA NA TGTGCCAGCAGTCCTAGGAGCAATCAGCCCCAGCATTTT CASSPRSNQPQHF
TRBJ1-1 TRBV7-9 NA NA TGTGCCAGCAGCCTTAGTCTAACTGAAGCTTTCTTT CASSLSLTEAFF
TRBJ1-1 TRBV5-5 NA TRBD1 TGTGCCAGCACCGTGGGGGCAGGGGGCTTGTGGACTGAAGCTTTCTTT CASTVGAGGLWTEAFF
TRBJ1-3 TRBV9 NA NA TGTGCCAGCAGCGTCGGGGGGGCGAGCTCTGGAAACACCATATATTTT CASSVGGASSGNTIYF
TRBJ2-1 TRBV5-1 NA TRBD2 TGCGCCAGCAGCTTGGACCGGGGCGGGAGGGCCGCCAATGAGCAGTTCTTC CASSLDRGGRAANEQFF
TRBJ2-1 TRBV14 NA NA TGTGCCAGCAGTAGAGGAGCCGGATGGAACAATGAGCAGTTCTTC CASSRGAGWNNEQFF
TRBJ1-5 TRBV9 NA NA TGTGCCAGCAGCACCCCCGACACGAGCAATCAGCCCCAGCATTTT CASSTPDTSNQPQHF
TRBJ2-1 TRBV3-1/TRBV3-2 NA TRBD2 TGTGCCAGCAGCCAAGACGGACTAGCGGGAGGGCCCTGGCAGTTCTTC CASSQDGLAGGPWQFF
TRBJ2-1 TRBV24-1 NA TRBD2 TGTGCCACCAGTGATTTTACAGCGGGAAAGGGCAATGAGCAGTTCTTC CATSDFTAGKGNEQFF
TRBJ2-1 TRBV5-1 NA TRBD2 TGCGCCAGCAGTCCGACGGCGGGAGGGCTTTACAATGAGCAGTTCTTC CASSPTAGGLYNEQFF
TRBJ1-3 TRBV5-1 NA TRBD1 TGCGCCAGCAGCTTGGCTGGGACAGATGGCCTCTCGTCGAACACCATATATTTT CASSLAGTDGLSSNTIYF
TRBJ2-1 TRBV4-2 NA NA TGTGCCAGCAGCCGCGGACACGACAATGAGCAGTTCTTC CASSRGHDNEQFF
TRBJ2-7 TRBV7-2 NA TRBD1 TGTGCCAGCAGCTCCTACAGGGGGTACTCCTACGAGCAGTACTTC CASSSYRGYSYEQYF
TRBJ1-5 TRBV6-5 NA TRBD1 TGTGCCAGCAGTACGGGACAGGGCACTTATCAGCCCCAGCATTTT CASSTGQGTYQPQHF